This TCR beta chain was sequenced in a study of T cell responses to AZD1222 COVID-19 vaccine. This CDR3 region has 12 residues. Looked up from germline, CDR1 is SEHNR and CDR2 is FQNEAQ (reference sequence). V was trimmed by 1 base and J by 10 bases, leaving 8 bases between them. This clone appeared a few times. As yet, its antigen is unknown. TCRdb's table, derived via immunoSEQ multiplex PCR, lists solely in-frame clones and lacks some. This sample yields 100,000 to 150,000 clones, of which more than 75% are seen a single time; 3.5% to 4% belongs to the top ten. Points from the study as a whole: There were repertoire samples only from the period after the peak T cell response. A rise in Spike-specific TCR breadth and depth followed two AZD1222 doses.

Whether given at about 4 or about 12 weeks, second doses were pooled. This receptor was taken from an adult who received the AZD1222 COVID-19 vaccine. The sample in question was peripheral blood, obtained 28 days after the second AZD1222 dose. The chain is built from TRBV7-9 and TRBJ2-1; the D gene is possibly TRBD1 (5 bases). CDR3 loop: CASSLEGWEQFF. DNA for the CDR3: TGTGCCAGCAGCTTAGAGGGGTGGGAGCAGTTCTTC. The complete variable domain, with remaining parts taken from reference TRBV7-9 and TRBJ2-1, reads DTGVSQNPRHKITKRGQNVTFRCDPISEHNRLYWYRQTLGQGPEFLTYFQNEAQLEKSRLLSDRFSAERPKGSFSTLEIQRTEQGDSAMYLCASSLEGWEQFFGPGTRLTVL.